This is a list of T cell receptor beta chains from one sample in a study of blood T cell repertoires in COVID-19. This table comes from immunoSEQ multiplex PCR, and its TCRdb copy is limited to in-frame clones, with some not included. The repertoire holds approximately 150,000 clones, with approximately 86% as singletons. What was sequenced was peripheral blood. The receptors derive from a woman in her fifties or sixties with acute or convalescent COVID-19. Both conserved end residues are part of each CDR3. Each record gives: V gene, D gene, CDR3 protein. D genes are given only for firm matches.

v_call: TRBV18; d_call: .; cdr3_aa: CASSPGGRSLYNSPLHF
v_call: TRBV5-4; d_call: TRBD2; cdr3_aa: CASSLDFGGGLTDTQYF
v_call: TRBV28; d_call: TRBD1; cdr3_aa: CASSGRTGPSYEQYF
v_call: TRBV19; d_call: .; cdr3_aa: CASSKHRANQPQHF
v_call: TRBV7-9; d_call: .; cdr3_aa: CASSLARQTNEQFF
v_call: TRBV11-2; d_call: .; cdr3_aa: CASSLTPGAGELFF
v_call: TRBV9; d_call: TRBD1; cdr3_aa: CASSVGDGTGGRQPQHF
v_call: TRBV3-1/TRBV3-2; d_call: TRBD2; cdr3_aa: CASNHGTSVQETQYF
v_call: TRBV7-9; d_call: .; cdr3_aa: CASSLPRDYAEAFF
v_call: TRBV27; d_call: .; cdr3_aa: CASSLPGGYGYTF
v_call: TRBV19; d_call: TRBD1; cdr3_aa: CASSMVGRGDEAFF
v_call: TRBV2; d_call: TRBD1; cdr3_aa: CASSGPSTGGGETQYF
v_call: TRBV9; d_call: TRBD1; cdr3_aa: CASSVGQGANYGYTF
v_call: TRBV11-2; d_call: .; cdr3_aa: CASSPQAASISTGELFF
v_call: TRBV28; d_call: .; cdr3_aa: CASSLAAGRPEAFF
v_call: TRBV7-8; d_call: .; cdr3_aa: CAILVENYGYTF
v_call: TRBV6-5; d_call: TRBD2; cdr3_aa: CATLERGGPYEQYF
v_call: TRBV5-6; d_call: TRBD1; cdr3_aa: CASSRDRSFEKLFF
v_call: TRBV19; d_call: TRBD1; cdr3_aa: CASSTGQGTETQYF
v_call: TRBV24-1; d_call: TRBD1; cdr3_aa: CATSDPRGPFNTGELFF
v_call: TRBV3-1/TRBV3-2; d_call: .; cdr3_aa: CASSQVSRGGYTF
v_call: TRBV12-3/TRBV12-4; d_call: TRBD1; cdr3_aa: CASSTPTDRDPFF
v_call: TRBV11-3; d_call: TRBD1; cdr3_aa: CASSPGQGANNYGYTF
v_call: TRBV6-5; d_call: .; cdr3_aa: CASRGAGNEKLFF
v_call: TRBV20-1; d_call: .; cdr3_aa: CSASLGAANTGELFF
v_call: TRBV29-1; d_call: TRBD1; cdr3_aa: CSVGGQAGNEKLFF
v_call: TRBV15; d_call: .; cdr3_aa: CATSRALAETQYF
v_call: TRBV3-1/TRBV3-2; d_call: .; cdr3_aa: CASSQGAGPQETQYF
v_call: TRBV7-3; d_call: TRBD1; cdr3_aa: CASSPPWDRERTDEAFF
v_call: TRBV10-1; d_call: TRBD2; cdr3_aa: CASSGLAGSEQYF
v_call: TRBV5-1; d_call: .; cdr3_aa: CASTPDRNTEAFF